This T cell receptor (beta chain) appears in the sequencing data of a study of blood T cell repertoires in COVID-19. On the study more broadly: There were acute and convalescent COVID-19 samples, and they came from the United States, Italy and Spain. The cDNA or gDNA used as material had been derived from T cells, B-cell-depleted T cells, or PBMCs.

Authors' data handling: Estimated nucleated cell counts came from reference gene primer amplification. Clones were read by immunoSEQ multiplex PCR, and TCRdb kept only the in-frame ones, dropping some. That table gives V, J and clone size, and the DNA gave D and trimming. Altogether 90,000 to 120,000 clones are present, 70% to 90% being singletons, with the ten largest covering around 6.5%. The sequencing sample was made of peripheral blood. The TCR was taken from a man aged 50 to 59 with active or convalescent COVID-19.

The CDR3 nucleotides read TGTGCCAGCAGCTATCGGACAGGGGACTCACCCCTCCACTTT. Translated: CASSYRTGDSPLHF. V is TRBV27 and J is TRBJ1-6, with TRBD1 matching over 9 bases. The junction had 7 bases not matched to a gene; V was cut back by 6 bases and J by 10 bases. Looked up from germline, CDR1 is MNHEY and CDR2 is SMNVEV (reference sequence). This CDR3 spans 14 amino acids.